This T cell receptor (beta chain) was retrieved from a study of Ad26.COV2.S vaccination and SARS-CoV-2 variants. Study-level background: Intramuscular Ad26.COV2.S at 5x10^10 or 1x10^11 viral particles. The study, taken as a whole, reports: Vaccine recipients posted higher spike-specific TCR breadth than their placebo counterparts. With respect to non-spike TCR breadth, vaccine and placebo recipients were similar.

V gave up 3 bases and J gave up 1 base; unmatched junction bases: 11. The germline gives CDR1 DFQATT, CDR2 SNEGSKA (reference sequence). The CDR3 totals 17 residues. Produced via immunoSEQ multiplex PCR; TCRdb's table is partial and in-frame only. The sample holds roughly 400,000 clones, 92% seen once. Points on this clone: Its specificity is not known.

Treatment meaning: about 20 received Ad26.COV2.S at low or high dose, single or two shots; about 5 received placebo; per-sample allocation not given. Sampling was done on day 63 after the first vaccine or placebo injection. Cohort 1b enrolled adults aged 18-55 years in Boston. The chain is built from TRBV20-1 and TRBJ2-5; the match to TRBD2 covers 10 bases. The sequence was collected from a person aged 18-65 years who received the Ad26.COV2.S COVID-19 vaccine or a placebo. The material sequenced was peripheral blood, taken in a trial of Ad26.COV2.S vaccine versus placebo. The CDR3 sequence is CSASPLPGLAVQETQYF. CDR3 nucleotide sequence: TGCAGTGCTAGTCCCCTTCCCGGACTAGCGGTCCAAGAGACCCAGTACTTC.